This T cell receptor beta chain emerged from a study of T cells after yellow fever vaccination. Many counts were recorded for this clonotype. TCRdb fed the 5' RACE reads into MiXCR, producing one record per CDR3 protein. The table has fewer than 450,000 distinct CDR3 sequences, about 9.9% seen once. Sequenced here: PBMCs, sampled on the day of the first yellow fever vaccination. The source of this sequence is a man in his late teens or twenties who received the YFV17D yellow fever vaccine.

The CDR3 bases are TGCAGTGCTAGCGCGGGCCTGAGCACAGATACGCAGTATTTT. Residues: CSASAGLSTDTQYF. The rearrangement joins TRBV20-1 to TRBJ2-3, with a tentative D call TRBD2 (5 bases). The V and J ends lost 3 bases and 0 bases respectively, with 10 bases between them. The CDR3 runs to 14 residues. Germline V gives CDR1 DFQATT, CDR2 SNEGSKA (reference sequence).